This T cell receptor beta chain is drawn from a study of technical replicates of blood from a handful of donors. Data came from immunoSEQ multiplex PCR; TCRdb stores just in-frame clones and leaves some out. In the table there are tens of thousands of clones, 94% of which are singletons. V was cut by 1 base and J by 2 bases, with 12 bases left in between. This CDR3 region has 16 residues. Germline CDR1 is MNHEY and CDR2 is SMNVEV (reference sequence). The J gene is TRBJ1-5, the V gene TRBV27, with D unresolved. The sequence was obtained from a human donor in good health. Material: T cells isolated from PBMCs. CDR3 DNA sequence: TGTGCCAGCAGTTTATTTTCTGGTGCGGGCAATCAGCCCCAGCATTTT. It is translated as CASSLFSGAGNQPQHF.